A few counts support the clone carrying this T cell receptor (beta chain). Its cognate antigen is unknown. These data come from a study of cytomegalovirus exposure and HLA in healthy donors. Study background: Caucasian-associated ancestry cluster membership applied to about 83% of around 400 genotyped donors.

Regarding the study as a whole: HLA alleles showed associations with 15,000 to 20,000 TCR beta sequences in a later analysis, at a 0.05 false discovery rate.

The CDR3 is made up of 13 amino acids. Germline V gives CDR1 SGHNT, CDR2 YENEEA. Deletions cut 5 bases from V and 5 bases from J, with 12 bases between. Donors counted as nominally healthy when sampled, yet unrecorded immune exposures were likely. The PCR made use of 60 Vbeta and 13 Jbeta primers. Clones were sequenced by immunoSEQ multiplex PCR, and TCRdb holds only the in-frame ones, with some missing. The data hold 100,000 to 150,000 clones, with about three quarters observed a single time. V and J are TRBV11-3 and TRBJ1-1, with a weak D call TRBD1 (5 bases). The receptor comes from a young man in good health and CMV-seronegative. Source material: PBMCs. CDR3 coding DNA: TGTGCCAGCAGCCCAAGGGGTGGGACTGAAGCTTTCTTT. Its protein product is CASSPRGGTEAFF.